This T cell receptor (beta chain) was identified during a study of T cells in Graves' hyperthyroidism and ophthalmopathy. Amplification targeted TCR beta CDR3 regions from RNA transcripts. TCR CDR3 regions were first amplified by RT-PCR with HTBI primers. MiXCR, run by TCRdb on the multiplex PCR reads, gives a single entry per CDR3 protein. The sample carries around 360,000 distinct CDR3 sequences, around 15% recorded once. Germline assignment: CDR1 LGHDT and CDR2 YNNKEL (reference sequence). This CDR3 contains 19 residues. This clonotype was picked up a small number of times. The junction departs from germline at one end; a sequencing error may be responsible.

This clonotype originated in a woman in her sixties with Graves' ophthalmopathy. The chain uses TRBV3-1 and TRBJ2-7; D remains unclear. Sequencing input: blood. The CDR3 spells CAGSKGSNGPLGPLYEQYF. The CDR3 DNA is TGTGCCGGCAGCAAAGGGTCAAACGGGCCCCTAGGCCCACTCTACGAGCAGTACTTC.